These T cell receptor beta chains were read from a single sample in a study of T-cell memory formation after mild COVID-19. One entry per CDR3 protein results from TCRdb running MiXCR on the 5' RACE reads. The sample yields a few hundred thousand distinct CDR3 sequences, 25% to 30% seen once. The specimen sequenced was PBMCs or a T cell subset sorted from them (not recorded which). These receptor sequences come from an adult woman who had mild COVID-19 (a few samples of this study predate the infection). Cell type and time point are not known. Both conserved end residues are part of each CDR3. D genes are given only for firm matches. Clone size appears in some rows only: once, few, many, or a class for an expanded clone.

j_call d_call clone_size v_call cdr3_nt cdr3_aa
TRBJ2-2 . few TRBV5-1 TGCGCCAGCAGCCTAAACCCGGCCACGAACACCGGGGAGCTGTTTTTT CASSLNPATNTGELFF
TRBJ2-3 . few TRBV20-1 TGCAGTGCTAGAGGTGATTTTGACACGCAGTATTTT CSARGDFDTQYF
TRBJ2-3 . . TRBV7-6 TGTGCCAGCAGCTTAGCGCACCGGGAGTCAGATACGCAGTATTTT CASSLAHRESDTQYF
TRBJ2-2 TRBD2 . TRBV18 TGTGCCAGCTCACCGGGACTAGCGGGGGCCGGGGAGCTGTTTTTT CASSPGLAGAGELFF
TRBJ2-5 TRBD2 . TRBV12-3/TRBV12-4 TGTGCCAGCAGTTTAGCGGGGCTAGCGGGATTCCAAGAGACCCAGTACTTC CASSLAGLAGFQETQYF
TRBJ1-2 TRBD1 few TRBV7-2 TGTGCCAGCAGCAATAGACAGGGAGTCTTATATGGCTACACCTTC CASSNRQGVLYGYTF
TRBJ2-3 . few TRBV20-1 TGCAGTGCTAGCTATGGGACCGTGGACGATACGCAGTATTTT CSASYGTVDDTQYF
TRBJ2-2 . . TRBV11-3 TGTGCCAGCAGCTTAATTGGTACCGGGGAGCTGTTTTTT CASSLIGTGELFF
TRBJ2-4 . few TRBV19 TGTGCCAGTAGTATAGCAATGGGGGCTCTAGCCAAAAACATTCAGTACTTC CASSIAMGALAKNIQYF
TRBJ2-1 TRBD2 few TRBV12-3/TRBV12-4 TGTGCCAGCACCATTTCTAGCGGGGGGGCCGGCAATGAGCAGTTCTTC CASTISSGGAGNEQFF
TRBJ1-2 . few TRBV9 TGTGCCAGCAGCGTAGCTTTGGACACCTATGGCTACACCTTC CASSVALDTYGYTF
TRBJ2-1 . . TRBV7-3 TGTGCCAGCAGCCTAGCCCTTCCGGGCAATGAGCAGTTCTTC CASSLALPGNEQFF
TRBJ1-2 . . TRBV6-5 TGTGCCAGCAGGGGGAGGGTTGGCGGTTTCTATGGCTACACCTTC CASRGRVGGFYGYTF
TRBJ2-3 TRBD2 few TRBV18 TGTGCCAGCTCACCACCGGGACTAGCGGGGTTCACAGATACGCAGTATTTT CASSPPGLAGFTDTQYF
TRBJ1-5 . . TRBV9 TGTGCCAGCAGGACAGCTCCCCAGCCCCAGCATTTT CASRTAPQPQHF
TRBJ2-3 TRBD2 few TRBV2 TGTGCCAGCAGTCACGGGACTAGCGGGGTAGCAGATACGCAGTATTTT CASSHGTSGVADTQYF
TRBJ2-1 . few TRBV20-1 TGCAGTGCTAGAGCTTTACTAACTCCCTCCTACAATGAGCAGTTCTTC CSARALLTPSYNEQFF
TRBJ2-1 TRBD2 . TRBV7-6 TGTGCCAGCAGTCCTCTAGCGGGAGGTCGAAACAATGAGCAGTTCTTC CASSPLAGGRNNEQFF
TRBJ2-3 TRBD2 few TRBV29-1 TGCAGCGTTGAAGATTGGGCGGGAGGGCCCACAGATACGCAGTATTTT CSVEDWAGGPTDTQYF
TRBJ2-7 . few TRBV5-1 TGCGCCAGCAGCTTGGTAGATGGGTTCGAGCAGTACTTC CASSLVDGFEQYF
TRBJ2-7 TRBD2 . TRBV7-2 TGTGCCAGCCGAACTACTAGCGGGAGGGCCGACGAGCAGTACTTC CASRTTSGRADEQYF
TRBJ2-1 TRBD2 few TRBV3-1 TGTGCCAGCAGCCCTTCTAGCGGGGGGCGGAATGAGCAGTTCTTC CASSPSSGGRNEQFF
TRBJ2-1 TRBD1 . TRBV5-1 TGCGCCAGCAGCTTAAGGGGACAGGGAGTGGATGAGCAGTTCTTC CASSLRGQGVDEQFF
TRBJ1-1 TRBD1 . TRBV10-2 TGCGCCAGCCACGGGGGCGACAGGGGGAACACTGAAGCTTTCTTT CASHGGDRGNTEAFF
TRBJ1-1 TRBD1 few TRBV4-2 TGTGCCAGCAGCCAAGCCAGGGGGGGACAGGAAGCTTTCTTT CASSQARGGQEAFF